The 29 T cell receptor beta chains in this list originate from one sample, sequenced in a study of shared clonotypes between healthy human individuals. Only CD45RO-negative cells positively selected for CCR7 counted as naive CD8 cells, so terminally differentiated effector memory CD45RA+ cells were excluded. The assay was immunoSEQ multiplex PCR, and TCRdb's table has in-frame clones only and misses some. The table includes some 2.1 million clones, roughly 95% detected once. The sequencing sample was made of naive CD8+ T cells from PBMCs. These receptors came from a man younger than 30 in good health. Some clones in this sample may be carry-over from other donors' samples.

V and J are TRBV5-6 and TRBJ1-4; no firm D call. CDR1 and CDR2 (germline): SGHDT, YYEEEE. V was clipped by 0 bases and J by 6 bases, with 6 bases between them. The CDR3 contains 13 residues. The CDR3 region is CASSLGQDEKLFF. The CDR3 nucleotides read TGTGCCAGCAGCTTGGGGCAGGATGAAAAACTGTTTTTT.

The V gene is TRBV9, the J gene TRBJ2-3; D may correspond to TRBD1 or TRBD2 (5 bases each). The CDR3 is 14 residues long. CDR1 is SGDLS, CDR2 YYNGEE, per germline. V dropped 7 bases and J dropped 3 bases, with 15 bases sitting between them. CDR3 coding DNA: TGTGCCAGCGGCCGGTTTGGGGGTACAGATACGCAGTATTTT. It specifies CASGRFGGTDTQYF.

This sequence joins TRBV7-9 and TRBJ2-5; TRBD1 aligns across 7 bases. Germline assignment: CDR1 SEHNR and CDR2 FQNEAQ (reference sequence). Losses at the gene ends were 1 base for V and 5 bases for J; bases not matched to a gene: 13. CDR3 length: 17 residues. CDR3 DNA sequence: TGTGCCAGCAGCTTAGGGCTAGACACAGGGGTCAGGGAGACCCAGTACTTC. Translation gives CASSLGLDTGVRETQYF.

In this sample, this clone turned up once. In DNA form, the CDR3 reads TGTGCCAGCCAGTTATACAATGAGCAGTTCTTC. It codes for CASQLYNEQFF. This sequence joins TRBV27 and TRBJ2-1; D gene unclear. The germline V and J ends were trimmed by 8 bases and 4 bases, with 6 bases remaining between them. This CDR3 has 11 amino acids. The germline gives CDR1 MNHEY, CDR2 SMNVEV (reference sequence).

In nucleotides, the CDR3 is TGTGCCAGCAGCGTCGCCGGGACAATGAACACCGGGGAGCTGTTTTTT. This translates into CASSVAGTMNTGELFF. The chain employs TRBV9 and TRBJ2-2, with D maybe TRBD1 (6 bases). This CDR3 comprises 16 residues. The V end was cut by 2 bases, the J end by 1 base, with 12 bases between. The germline V gene has CDR1 SGDLS and CDR2 YYNGEE. Supplemented by reference TRBV9 and TRBJ2-2, the full variable domain reads DSGVTQTPKHLITATGQRVTLRCSPRSGDLSVYWYQQSLDQGLQFLIQYYNGEERAKGNILERFSAQQFPDLHSELNLSSLELGDSALYFCASSVAGTMNTGELFFGEGSRLTVL.

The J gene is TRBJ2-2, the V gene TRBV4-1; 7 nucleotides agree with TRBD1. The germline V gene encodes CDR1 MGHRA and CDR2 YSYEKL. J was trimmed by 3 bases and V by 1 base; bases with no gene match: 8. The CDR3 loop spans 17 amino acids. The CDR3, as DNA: TGCGCCAGCAGCCAAGTAGTCCGACAGGGATACACCGGGGAGCTGTTTTTT. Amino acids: CASSQVVRQGYTGELFF.

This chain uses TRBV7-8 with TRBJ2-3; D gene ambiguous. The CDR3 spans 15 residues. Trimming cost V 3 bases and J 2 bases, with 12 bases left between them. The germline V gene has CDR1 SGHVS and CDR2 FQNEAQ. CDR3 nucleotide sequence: TGTGCCAGCAGCTTGGCTAGAGCCGTCACAGATACGCAGTATTTT. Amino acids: CASSLARAVTDTQYF.

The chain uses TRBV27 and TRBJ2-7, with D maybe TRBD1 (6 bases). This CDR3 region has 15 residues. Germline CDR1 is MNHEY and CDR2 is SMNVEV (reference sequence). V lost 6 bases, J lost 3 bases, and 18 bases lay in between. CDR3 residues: CASRLRSRGFYEQYF. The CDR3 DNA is TGTGCCAGCAGGCTAAGGTCCAGGGGTTTCTACGAGCAGTACTTC.

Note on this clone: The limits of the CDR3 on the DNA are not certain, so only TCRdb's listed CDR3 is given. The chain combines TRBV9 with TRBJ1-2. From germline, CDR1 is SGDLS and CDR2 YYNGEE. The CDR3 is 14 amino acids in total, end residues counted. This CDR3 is CASSVGGGSHGFTF.

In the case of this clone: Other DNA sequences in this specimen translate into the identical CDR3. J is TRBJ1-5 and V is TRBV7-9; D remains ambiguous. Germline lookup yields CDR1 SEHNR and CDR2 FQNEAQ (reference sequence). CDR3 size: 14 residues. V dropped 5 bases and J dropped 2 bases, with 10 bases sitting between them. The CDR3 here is CASSPGGGNQPQHF. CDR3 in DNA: TGTGCCAGCAGCCCCGGCGGGGGCAATCAGCCCCAGCATTTT.

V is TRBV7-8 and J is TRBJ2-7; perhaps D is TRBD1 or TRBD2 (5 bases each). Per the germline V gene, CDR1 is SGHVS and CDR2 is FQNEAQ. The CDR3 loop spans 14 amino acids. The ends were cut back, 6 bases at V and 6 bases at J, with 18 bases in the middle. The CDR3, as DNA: TGTGCCAGCAGACCCTCCGGGACGGCCTTCGAGCAGTACTTC. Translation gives CASRPSGTAFEQYF.

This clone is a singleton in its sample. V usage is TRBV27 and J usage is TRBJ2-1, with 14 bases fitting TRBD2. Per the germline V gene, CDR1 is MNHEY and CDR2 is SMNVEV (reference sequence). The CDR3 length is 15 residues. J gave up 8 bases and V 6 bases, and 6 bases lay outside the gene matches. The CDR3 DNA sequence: TGTGCCAGCAGATTCGGGACTAGCGGGAGCTATGAGCAGTTCTTC. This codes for CASRFGTSGSYEQFF.

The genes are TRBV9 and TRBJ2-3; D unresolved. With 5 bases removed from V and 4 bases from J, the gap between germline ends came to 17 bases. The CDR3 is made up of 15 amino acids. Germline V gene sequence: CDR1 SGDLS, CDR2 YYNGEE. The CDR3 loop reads CASSQSGGRPDTQYF. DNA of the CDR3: TGTGCCAGCAGTCAAAGTGGTGGGCGCCCAGATACGCAGTATTTT.

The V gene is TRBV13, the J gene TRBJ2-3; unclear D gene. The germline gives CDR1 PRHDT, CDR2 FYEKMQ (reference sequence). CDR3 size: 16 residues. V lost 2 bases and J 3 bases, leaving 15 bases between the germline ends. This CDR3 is CASSLRAASKTDTQYF. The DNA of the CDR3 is TGTGCCAGCAGCTTAAGGGCAGCTTCTAAGACAGATACGCAGTATTTT.

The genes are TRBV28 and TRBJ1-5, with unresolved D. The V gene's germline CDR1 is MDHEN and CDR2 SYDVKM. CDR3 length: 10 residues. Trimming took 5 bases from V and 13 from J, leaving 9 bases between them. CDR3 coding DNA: TGTGCCAGCAGTGCAGCGGGGCAGCATTTT. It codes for CASSAAGQHF.

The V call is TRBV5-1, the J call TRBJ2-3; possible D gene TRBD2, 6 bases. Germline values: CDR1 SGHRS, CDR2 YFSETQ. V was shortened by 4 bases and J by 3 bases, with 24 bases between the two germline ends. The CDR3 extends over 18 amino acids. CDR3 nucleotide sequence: TGCGCCAGCAGCCCCGGATGGGGACTTCAGGTTCAGACAGATACGCAGTATTTT. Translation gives CASSPGWGLQVQTDTQYF. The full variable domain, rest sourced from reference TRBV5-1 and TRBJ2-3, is KAGVTQTPRYLIKTRGQQVTLSCSPISGHRSVSWYQQTPGQGLQFLFEYFSETQRNKGNFPGRFSGRQFSNSRSEMNVSTLELGDSALYLCASSPGWGLQVQTDTQYFGPGTRLTVL.

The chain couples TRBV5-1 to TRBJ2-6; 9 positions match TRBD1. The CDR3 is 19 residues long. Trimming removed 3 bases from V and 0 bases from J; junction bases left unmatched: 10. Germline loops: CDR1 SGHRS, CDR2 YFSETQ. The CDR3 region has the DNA TGCGCCAGCAGCTGGACAGGGGTCCACTATGACTCTGGGGCCAACGTCCTGACTTTC. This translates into CASSWTGVHYDSGANVLTF.

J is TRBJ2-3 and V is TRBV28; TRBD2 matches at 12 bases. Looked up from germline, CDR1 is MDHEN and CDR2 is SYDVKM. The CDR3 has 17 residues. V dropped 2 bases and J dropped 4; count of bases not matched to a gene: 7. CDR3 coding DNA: TGTGCCAGCAGTTTAAGGGGACTAGCGGGCTTCTCAGATACGCAGTATTTT. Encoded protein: CASSLRGLAGFSDTQYF.

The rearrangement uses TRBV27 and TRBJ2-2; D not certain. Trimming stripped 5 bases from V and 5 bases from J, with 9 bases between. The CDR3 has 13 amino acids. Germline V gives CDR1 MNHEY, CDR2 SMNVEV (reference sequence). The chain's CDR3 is CASSPSATGELFF. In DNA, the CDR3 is TGTGCCAGCAGTCCCTCGGCGACCGGGGAGCTGTTTTTT.

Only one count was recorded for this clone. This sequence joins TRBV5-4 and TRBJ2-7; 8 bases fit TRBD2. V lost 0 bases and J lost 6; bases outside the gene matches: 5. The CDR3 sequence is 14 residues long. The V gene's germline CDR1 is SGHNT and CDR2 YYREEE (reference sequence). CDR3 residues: CASSLGREGREQYF. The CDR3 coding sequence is TGTGCCAGCAGCTTGGGCCGGGAGGGCCGCGAGCAGTACTTC.

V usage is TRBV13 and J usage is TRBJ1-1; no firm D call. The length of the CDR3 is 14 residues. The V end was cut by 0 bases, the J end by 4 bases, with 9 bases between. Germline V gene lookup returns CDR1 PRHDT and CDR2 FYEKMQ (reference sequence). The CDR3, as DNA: TGTGCCAGCAGCTTAGGCCCCGAGTTCACTGAAGCTTTCTTT. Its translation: CASSLGPEFTEAFF.

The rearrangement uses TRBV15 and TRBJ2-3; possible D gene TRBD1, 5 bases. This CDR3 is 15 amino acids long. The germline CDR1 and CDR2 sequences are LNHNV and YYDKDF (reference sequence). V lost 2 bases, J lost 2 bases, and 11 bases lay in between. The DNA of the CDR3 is TGTGCCACCAGCAGAACCCTGACAGACACAGATACGCAGTATTTT. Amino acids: CATSRTLTDTDTQYF.

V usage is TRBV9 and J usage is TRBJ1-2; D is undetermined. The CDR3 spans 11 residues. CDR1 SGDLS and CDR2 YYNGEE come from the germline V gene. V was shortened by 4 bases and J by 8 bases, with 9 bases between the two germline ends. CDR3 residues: CASSTLYGYTF. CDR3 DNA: TGTGCCAGCAGCACACTGTACGGCTACACCTTC.

The CDR3, as DNA: TGTGCCAGCAGCTCCACAGGCCTTGTGTACGAGCAGTACTTC. Its translation is CASSSTGLVYEQYF. The chain uses TRBV7-9 and TRBJ2-7; a possible D gene is TRBD1 (5 bases). The V and J ends lost 4 bases and 4 bases respectively, with 14 bases between them. The germline V gene has CDR1 SEHNR and CDR2 FQNEAQ (reference sequence). The CDR3 loop spans 14 amino acids.

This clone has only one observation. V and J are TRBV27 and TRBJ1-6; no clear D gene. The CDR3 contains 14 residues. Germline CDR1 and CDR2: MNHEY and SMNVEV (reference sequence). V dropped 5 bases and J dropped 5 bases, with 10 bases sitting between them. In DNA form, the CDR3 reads TGTGCCAGCAGTCCCGTTAGAAATAATTCACCCCTCCACTTT. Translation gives CASSPVRNNSPLHF.

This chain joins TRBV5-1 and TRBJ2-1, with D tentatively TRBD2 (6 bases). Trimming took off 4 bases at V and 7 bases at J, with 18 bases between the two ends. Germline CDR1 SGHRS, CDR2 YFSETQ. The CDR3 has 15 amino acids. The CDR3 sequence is CASSTDPGGGNEQFF. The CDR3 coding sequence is TGCGCCAGCAGCACCGACCCCGGGGGTGGGAATGAGCAGTTCTTC.

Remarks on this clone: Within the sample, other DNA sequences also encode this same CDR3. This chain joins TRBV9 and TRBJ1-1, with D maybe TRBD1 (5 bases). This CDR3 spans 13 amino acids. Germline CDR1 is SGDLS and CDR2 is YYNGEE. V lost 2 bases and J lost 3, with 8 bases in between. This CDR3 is CASSVGGHTEAFF. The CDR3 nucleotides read TGTGCCAGCAGCGTGGGGGGTCACACTGAAGCTTTCTTT.

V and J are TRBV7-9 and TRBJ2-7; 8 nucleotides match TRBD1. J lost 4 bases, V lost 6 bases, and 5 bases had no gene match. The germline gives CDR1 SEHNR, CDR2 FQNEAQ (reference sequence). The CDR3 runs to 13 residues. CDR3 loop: CASRPGTGYEQYF. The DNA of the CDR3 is TGTGCCAGCAGACCCGGGACAGGATACGAGCAGTACTTC.

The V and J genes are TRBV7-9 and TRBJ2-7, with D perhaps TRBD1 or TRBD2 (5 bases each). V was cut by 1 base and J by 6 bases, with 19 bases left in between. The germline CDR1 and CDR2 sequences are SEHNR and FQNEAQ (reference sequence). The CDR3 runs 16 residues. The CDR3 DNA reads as TGTGCCAGCAGCTTAGTCGCCGGGGCGTCTCTTAGCGAGCAGTACTTC. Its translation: CASSLVAGASLSEQYF.